Listed below are T cell receptor beta chains from one sample, sequenced in a study of control samples from healthy donors and cancer patients. The repertoire was sequenced with immunoSEQ multiplex PCR; TCRdb's copy has only in-frame clones and lacks some. This table has fewer than 200,000 clones, approximately 92% appearing once. The sample consisted of blood. Every receptor here comes from a woman aged 55-70 years in good health. The conserved cysteine and the conserved F or W are not part of the CDR3 here. The order of the fields is V gene, J gene, CDR3 length, CDR3 protein.

V gene: TRBV27
J gene: TRBJ2-1
CDR3 length: 14
CDR3 protein: ASSLSRQGRMNEQF

V gene: TRBV7-8
J gene: TRBJ1-2
CDR3 length: 14
CDR3 protein: ASSLENPPLGYGYT

V gene: TRBV7-2
J gene: TRBJ1-5
CDR3 length: 14
CDR3 protein: ASSLVSAGNDQPQH

V gene: TRBV27
J gene: TRBJ1-2
CDR3 length: 12
CDR3 protein: ASRPREGWGGYT

V gene: TRBV6-2/TRBV6-3
J gene: TRBJ1-5
CDR3 length: 12
CDR3 protein: ASSHSHSGQPQH

V gene: TRBV27
J gene: TRBJ2-2
CDR3 length: 20
CDR3 protein: ASSSVVSRESSFSTNTGELF

V gene: TRBV5-1
J gene: TRBJ1-5
CDR3 length: 11
CDR3 protein: ASAIDRDQPQH

V gene: TRBV29-1
J gene: TRBJ1-1
CDR3 length: 12
CDR3 protein: SVASNQGGTEAF

V gene: TRBV7-2
J gene: TRBJ2-5
CDR3 length: 15
CDR3 protein: ASSLGPGLAGGETQY

V gene: TRBV6-6
J gene: TRBJ2-5
CDR3 length: 10
CDR3 protein: ASSPGGETQY

V gene: TRBV3-1/TRBV3-2
J gene: TRBJ1-4
CDR3 length: 13
CDR3 protein: ASSKQGQPTEKLF

V gene: TRBV7-2
J gene: TRBJ2-1
CDR3 length: 13
CDR3 protein: ASSLGSVRGGEQF

V gene: TRBV12-5
J gene: TRBJ2-7
CDR3 length: 10
CDR3 protein: ASGLPLFEQY

V gene: TRBV19
J gene: TRBJ1-2
CDR3 length: 12
CDR3 protein: ASSTGQGSLGYT

V gene: TRBV7-9
J gene: TRBJ1-4
CDR3 length: 11
CDR3 protein: ASNRGLGEKLF

V gene: TRBV25-1
J gene: TRBJ2-7
CDR3 length: 9
CDR3 protein: ASTVRGEQY

V gene: TRBV3-1/TRBV3-2
J gene: TRBJ2-1
CDR3 length: 21
CDR3 protein: ASSYRLGGLPLSLDSSYNEQF

V gene: TRBV5-6
J gene: TRBJ2-3
CDR3 length: 11
CDR3 protein: ASRPTGTDTQY

V gene: TRBV5-8
J gene: TRBJ1-2
CDR3 length: 11
CDR3 protein: ASMPQGNYGYT

V gene: TRBV10-1
J gene: TRBJ1-1
CDR3 length: 10
CDR3 protein: ASSESGTEAF

V gene: TRBV7-2
J gene: TRBJ1-2
CDR3 length: 11
CDR3 protein: ASSLARSYGYT

V gene: TRBV19
J gene: TRBJ2-1
CDR3 length: 14
CDR3 protein: ASSIDGGVSYNEQF

V gene: TRBV9
J gene: TRBJ1-5
CDR3 length: 11
CDR3 protein: ASSVGANQPQH

V gene: TRBV10-3
J gene: TRBJ1-5
CDR3 length: 12
CDR3 protein: AIRGTGEDQPQH

V gene: TRBV4-3
J gene: TRBJ1-1
CDR3 length: 11
CDR3 protein: ASSQGWDTEAF

V gene: TRBV14
J gene: TRBJ1-2
CDR3 length: 12
CDR3 protein: ASSLNPGVGGYT

V gene: TRBV12-3/TRBV12-4
J gene: TRBJ1-1
CDR3 length: 11
CDR3 protein: ASRGTGHTEAF

V gene: TRBV6-5
J gene: TRBJ2-5
CDR3 length: 12
CDR3 protein: ASSTAGGRETQY

V gene: TRBV7-2
J gene: TRBJ1-2
CDR3 length: 14
CDR3 protein: ASSLAGAGVNYGYT

V gene: TRBV3-1/TRBV3-2
J gene: TRBJ1-2
CDR3 length: 16
CDR3 protein: ASSHLEVRGRQGAGYT

V gene: TRBV5-1
J gene: TRBJ2-5
CDR3 length: 11
CDR3 protein: ASSLSFQETQY